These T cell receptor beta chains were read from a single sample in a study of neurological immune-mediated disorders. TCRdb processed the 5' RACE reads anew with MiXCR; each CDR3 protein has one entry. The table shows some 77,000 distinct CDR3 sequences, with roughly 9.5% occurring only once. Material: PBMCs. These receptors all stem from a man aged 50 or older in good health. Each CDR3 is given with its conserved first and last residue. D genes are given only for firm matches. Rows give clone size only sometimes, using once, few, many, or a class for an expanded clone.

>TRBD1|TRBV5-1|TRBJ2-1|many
CASSGQGVGPYNEQFF
TGCGCCAGCAGTGGACAGGGAGTGGGGCCCTACAATGAGCAGTTCTTC
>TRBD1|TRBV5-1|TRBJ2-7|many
CASSPAQGQGIYEQYF
TGCGCCAGCAGCCCCGCCCAAGGACAGGGGATCTACGAGCAGTACTTC
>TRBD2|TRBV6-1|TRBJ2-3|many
CASKAGGSTDTQYF
TGTGCCAGCAAAGCGGGAGGGTCTACAGATACGCAGTATTTT
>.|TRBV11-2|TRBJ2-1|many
CASSLVLQNLFDEQFF
TGTGCCAGCAGCTTAGTACTCCAGAATTTATTCGATGAGCAGTTCTTC
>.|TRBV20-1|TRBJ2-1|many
CSFRRGQATHNEQFF
TGCAGTTTCAGAAGGGGCCAGGCCACACACAATGAGCAGTTCTTC
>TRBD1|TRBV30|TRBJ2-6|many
CAGWDRVSGANVLTF
TGTGCGGGGTGGGACAGGGTATCTGGGGCCAACGTCCTGACTTTC
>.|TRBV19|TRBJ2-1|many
CASNSGYLVNEQFF
TGTGCCAGTAATTCGGGGTATCTAGTGAATGAGCAGTTCTTC
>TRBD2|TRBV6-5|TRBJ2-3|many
CATRSSGRMADTQYF
TGTGCCACTCGCTCTAGCGGTAGGATGGCAGATACGCAGTATTTT
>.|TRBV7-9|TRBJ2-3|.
CVISLGASLTSHTQYF
TGTGTCATCAGCTTAGGAGCTTCTCTTACGAGCCATACGCAGTATTTT
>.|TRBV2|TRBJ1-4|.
CASSTWNEKLFF
TGTGCCAGCAGTACGTGGAATGAAAAACTGTTTTTT
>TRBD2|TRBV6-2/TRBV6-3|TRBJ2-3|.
CDSSYGLAGDTDTQNF
TGTGACAGCAGTTACGGCCTAGCGGGGGACACAGATACGCAGAATTTT
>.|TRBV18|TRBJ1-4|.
CASSPLASPNEKLFF
TGTGCCAGCTCACCACTGGCCAGCCCTAATGAAAAACTGTTTTTT
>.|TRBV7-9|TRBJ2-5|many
CASSPQYF
TGTGCCAGCAGCCCCCAGTACTTC
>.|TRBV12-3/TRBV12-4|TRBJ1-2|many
CASSFGDGYGYTF
TGTGCCAGCAGTTTTGGGGACGGCTATGGCTACACCTTC
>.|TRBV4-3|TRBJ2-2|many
CASSEGANTGELFF
TGCGCCAGCAGCGAGGGGGCGAACACCGGGGAGCTGTTTTTT
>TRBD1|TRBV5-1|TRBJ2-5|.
CASRLRTGDQETQDF
TGCGCCAGCAGATTGAGGACAGGGGATCAAGAGACCCAGGACTTC
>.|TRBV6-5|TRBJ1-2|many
CASSYSRRNYGYTF
TGTGCCAGCAGTTACTCACGGCGGAACTATGGCTACACCTTC
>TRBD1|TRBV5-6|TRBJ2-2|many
CASSLPGGSTGELFF
TGTGCCAGCAGTCTGCCAGGGGGCAGTACCGGGGAGCTGTTTTTT
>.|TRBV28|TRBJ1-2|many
CASSGGLYGYTF
TGTGCCAGCAGCGGGGGGCTCTATGGCTACACCTTC
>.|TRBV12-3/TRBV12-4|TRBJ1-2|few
CASSPLDSVIGGYTF
TGTGCCAGCAGTCCACTGGACAGTGTCATAGGAGGCTACACCTTC
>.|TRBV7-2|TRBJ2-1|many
CASSWGDSINEQFF
TGTGCCAGCAGCTGGGGGGACTCCATCAATGAGCAGTTCTTC
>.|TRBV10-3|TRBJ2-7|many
CAISSGGETYEQYF
TGTGCCATCAGCTCAGGGGGGGAAACCTACGAGCAGTACTTC
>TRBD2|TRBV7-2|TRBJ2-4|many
CASSPGLAGELPYF
TGTGCCAGCAGCCCGGGACTAGCGGGGGAATTGCCGTACTTC
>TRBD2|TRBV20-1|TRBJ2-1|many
CSARDLHTSANNEQFF
TGCAGTGCTAGAGATCTGCACACTAGCGCAAACAATGAGCAGTTCTTC
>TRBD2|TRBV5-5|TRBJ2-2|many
CASSSILGLAGDTGELFF
TGTGCCAGCAGCTCAATACTGGGACTAGCGGGAGACACCGGGGAGCTGTTTTTT
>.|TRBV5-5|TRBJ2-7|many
CASSIKNWGGEQYF
TGTGCCAGCAGCATAAAAAACTGGGGTGGCGAGCAGTACTTC
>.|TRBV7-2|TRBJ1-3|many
CASSLGISGNTIYF
TGTGCCAGCAGCTTAGGGATCTCTGGAAACACCATATATTTT
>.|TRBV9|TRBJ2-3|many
CASSVGSDTQYF
TGTGCCAGCAGCGTAGGTTCCGATACGCAGTATTTT
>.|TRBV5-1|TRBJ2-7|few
CASSLALGIQNEQYF
TGCGCCAGCAGCTTGGCCTTGGGGATTCAGAACGAGCAGTACTTC
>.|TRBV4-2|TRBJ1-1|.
CASSQETLERSEAFF
TGTGCTAGCAGCCAAGAAACGCTAGAGAGGTCTGAAGCTTTCTTT
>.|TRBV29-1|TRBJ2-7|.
CSVRQESSYEQYF
TGCAGCGTTAGACAGGAGAGCTCCTACGAGCAGTACTTC
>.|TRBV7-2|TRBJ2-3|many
CASSLGGGGLSTDTQYF
TGTGCCAGCAGCTTAGGGGGAGGGGGCCTTAGCACAGATACGCAGTATTTT
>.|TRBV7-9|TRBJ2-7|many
CASSLGRFQEQYF
TGTGCCAGCAGCTTAGGCAGGTTTCAGGAGCAGTACTTC
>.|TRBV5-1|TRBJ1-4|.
CANSLGGAGNEKLFF
TGCGCCAACAGCTTGGGAGGGGCGGGTAATGAAAAACTGTTTTTT
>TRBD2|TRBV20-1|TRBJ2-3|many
CSARYPAGGPRDTQYF
TGCAGTGCTAGATATCCAGCGGGGGGGCCTAGAGATACGCAGTATTTT
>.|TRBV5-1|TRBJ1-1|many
CASSFSRDTEAFF
TGCGCCAGCAGCTTCTCCAGGGACACTGAAGCTTTCTTT
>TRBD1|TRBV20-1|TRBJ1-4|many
CSARDPGQGLREKLFF
TGCAGTGCTAGAGATCCAGGACAGGGTCTGAGAGAAAAACTGTTTTTT
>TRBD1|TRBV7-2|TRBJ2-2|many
CASSLASGTGVNTGELFF
TGTGCCAGCAGCCTGGCTTCCGGGACAGGGGTGAACACCGGGGAGCTGTTTTTT
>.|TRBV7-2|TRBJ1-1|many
CASRFGGGNTEAFF
TGTGCCAGCAGATTCGGGGGAGGGAACACTGAAGCTTTCTTT
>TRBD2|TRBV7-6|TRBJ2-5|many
CASSIQLAQQETQYF
TGTGCCAGCAGCATCCAACTAGCGCAACAAGAGACCCAGTACTTC
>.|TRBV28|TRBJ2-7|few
CASRGSGYEQYF
TGTGCCAGTCGAGGGTCAGGGTACGAGCAGTACTTC
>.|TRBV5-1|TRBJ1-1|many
CASSLLINTEAFF
TGCGCCAGCAGCTTGCTCATTAACACTGAAGCTTTCTTT